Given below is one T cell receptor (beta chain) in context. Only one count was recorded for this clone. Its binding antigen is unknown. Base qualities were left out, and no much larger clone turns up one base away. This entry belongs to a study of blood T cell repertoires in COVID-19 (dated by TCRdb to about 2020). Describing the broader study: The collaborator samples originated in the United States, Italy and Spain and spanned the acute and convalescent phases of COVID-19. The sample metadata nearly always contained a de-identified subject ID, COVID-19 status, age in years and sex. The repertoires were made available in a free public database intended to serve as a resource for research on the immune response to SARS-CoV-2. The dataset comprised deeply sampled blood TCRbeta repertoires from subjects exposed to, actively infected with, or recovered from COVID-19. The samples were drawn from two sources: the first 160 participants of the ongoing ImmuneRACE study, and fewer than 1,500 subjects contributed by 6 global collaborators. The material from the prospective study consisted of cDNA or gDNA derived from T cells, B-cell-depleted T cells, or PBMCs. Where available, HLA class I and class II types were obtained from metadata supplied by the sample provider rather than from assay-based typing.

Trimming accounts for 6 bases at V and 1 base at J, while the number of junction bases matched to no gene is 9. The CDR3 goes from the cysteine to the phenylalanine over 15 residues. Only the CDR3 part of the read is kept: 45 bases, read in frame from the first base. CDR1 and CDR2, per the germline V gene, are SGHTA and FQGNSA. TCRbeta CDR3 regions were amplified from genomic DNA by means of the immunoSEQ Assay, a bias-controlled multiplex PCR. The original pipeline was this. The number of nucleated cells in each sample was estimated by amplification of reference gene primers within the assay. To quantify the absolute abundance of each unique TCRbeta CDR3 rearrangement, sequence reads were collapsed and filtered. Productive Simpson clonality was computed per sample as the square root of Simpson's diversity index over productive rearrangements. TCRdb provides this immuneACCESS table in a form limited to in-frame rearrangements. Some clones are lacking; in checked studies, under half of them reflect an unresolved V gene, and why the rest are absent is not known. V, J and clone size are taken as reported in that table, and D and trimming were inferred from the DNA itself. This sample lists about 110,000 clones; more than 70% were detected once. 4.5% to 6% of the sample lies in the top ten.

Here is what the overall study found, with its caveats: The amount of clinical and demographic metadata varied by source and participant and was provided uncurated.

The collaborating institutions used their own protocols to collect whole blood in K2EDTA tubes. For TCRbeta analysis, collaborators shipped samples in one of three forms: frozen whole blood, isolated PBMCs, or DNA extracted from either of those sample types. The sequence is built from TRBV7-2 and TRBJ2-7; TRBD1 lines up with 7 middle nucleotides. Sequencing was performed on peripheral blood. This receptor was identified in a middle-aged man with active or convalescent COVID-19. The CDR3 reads CASSPRQGGSYEQYF. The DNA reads TGTGCCAGCAGTCCTAGACAGGGTGGTTCCTACGAGCAGTACTTC.